This T cell receptor beta chain was identified during a study of T cell repertoires in cytomegalovirus infection. TCRdb passed the reads through MiXCR, listing each CDR3 protein once. The table lists some 200,000 distinct CDR3 sequences, about 21% of them singletons. Sequences were obtained from PBMCs. This TCR was recovered from a human donor in good health (CMV status not recorded). Some clones in this sample may be carry-over from other donors' samples.

CDR3 protein: CASSGSGSTDTQYF. DNA for the CDR3: TGTGCCAGCAGCGGTTCGGGGTCCACAGATACGCAGTATTTT. The V gene is TRBV9, the J gene TRBJ2-3; tentative D call: TRBD2 (5 bases). Germline V gene data show CDR1 as SGDLS and CDR2 as YYNGEE. The length of the CDR3 is 14 residues. V lost 3 bases and J 2 bases, leaving 10 bases between the germline ends.